This T cell receptor (beta chain) was profiled in a study of T cell changes during pregnancy in multiple sclerosis. CDR1 and CDR2 (germline): SGHVS, FQNEAQ. V lost 8 bases and J lost 0, with 10 bases in between. The CDR3 is 13 residues long. Sequenced by immunoSEQ multiplex PCR; TCRdb stores in-frame clones only, minus some. The data show about 130,000 clones, roughly 97% seen once. This clone was picked up one time. V and J are TRBV7-8 and TRBJ1-1, with D possibly being TRBD1 (6 bases). This TCR came from a female donor with multiple sclerosis, enrolled in a pregnancy study. Specimen: peripheral blood, collected after pregnancy. The CDR3: CASQGGVNTEAFF. In DNA form, the CDR3 reads TGTGCCAGCCAAGGGGGGGTGAACACTGAAGCTTTCTTT. The variable domain in full, with the rest retrieved from reference TRBV7-8 and TRBJ1-1, is GAGVSQSPRYKVAKRGQDVALRCDPISGHVSLFWYQQALGQGPEFLTYFQNEAQLDKSGLPSDRFFAERPEGSVSTLKIQRTQQEDSAVYLCASQGGVNTEAFFGQGTRLTVV.